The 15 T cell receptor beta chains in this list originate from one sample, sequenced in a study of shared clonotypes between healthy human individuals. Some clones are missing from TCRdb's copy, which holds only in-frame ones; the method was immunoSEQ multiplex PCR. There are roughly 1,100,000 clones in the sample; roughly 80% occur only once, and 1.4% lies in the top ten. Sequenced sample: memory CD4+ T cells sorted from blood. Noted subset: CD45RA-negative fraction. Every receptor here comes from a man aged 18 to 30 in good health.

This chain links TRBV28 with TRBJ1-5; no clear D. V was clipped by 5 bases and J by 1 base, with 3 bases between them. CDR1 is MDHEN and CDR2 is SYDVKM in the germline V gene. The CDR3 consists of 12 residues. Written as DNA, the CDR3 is TGTGCCAGCAGTCCCAGCAATCAGCCCCAGCATTTT. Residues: CASSPSNQPQHF.

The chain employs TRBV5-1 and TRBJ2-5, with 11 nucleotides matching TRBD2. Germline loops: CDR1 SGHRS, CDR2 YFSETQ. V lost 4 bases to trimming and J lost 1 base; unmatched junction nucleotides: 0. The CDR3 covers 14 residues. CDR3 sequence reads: CASSGTSGQETQYF. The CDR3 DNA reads TGCGCCAGCAGCGGGACTAGCGGCCAAGAGACCCAGTACTTC.

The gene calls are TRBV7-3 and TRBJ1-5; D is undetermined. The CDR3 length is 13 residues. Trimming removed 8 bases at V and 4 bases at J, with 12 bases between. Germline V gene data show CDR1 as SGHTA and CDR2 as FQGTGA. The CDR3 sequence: CASSKDTNQPQHF. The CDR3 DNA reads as TGTGCCAGCTCCAAGGATACTAATCAGCCCCAGCATTTT.

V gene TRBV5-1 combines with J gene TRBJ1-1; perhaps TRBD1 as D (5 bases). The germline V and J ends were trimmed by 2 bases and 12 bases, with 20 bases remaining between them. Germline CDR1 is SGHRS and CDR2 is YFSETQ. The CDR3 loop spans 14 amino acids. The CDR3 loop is CASSFTGTAGNSFF. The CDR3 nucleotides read TGCGCCAGCAGCTTTACGGGGACCGCCGGTAATTCTTTCTTT.

CDR3 loop: CASSLDRVGYEQYF. In DNA, the CDR3 is TGTGCCAGCAGTTTGGACAGGGTCGGCTACGAGCAGTACTTC. The V gene is TRBV28, the J gene TRBJ2-7, with TRBD1 matching 8 bases. CDR3 size: 14 residues. Germline CDR1 is MDHEN and CDR2 is SYDVKM. Losses at the gene ends were 3 bases for V and 3 bases for J; bases not matched to a gene: 4.

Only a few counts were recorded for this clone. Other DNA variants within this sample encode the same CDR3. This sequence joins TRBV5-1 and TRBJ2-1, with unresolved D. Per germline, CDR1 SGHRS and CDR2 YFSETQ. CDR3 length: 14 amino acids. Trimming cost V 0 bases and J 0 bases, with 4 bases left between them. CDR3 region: CASSLDSSYNEQFF. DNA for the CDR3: TGCGCCAGCAGCTTGGACAGCTCCTACAATGAGCAGTTCTTC.

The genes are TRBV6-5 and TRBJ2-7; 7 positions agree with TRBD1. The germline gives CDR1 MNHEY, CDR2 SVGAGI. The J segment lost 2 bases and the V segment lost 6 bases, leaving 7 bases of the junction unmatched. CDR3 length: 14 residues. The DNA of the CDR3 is TGTGCCAGCAGACGAGGACAGGTGGCCTACGAGCAGTACTTC. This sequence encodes CASRRGQVAYEQYF.

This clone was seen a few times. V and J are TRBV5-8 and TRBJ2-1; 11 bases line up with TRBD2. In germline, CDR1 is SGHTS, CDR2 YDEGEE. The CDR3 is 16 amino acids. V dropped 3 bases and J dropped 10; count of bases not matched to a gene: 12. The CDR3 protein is CASSSQPGTSGPEQFF. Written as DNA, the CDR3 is TGTGCCAGCAGCTCCCAACCCGGGACTAGCGGACCAGAGCAGTTCTTC.

Written as DNA, the CDR3 is TGTGCCAGTAGACCCGGATCCCCCTACAATGAGCAGTTCTTC. The encoded protein is CASRPGSPYNEQFF. This chain links TRBV6-5 with TRBJ2-1; no clear D gene. Trimming took 9 bases from V and 2 from J, leaving 14 bases between them. Germline V gene sequence: CDR1 MNHEY, CDR2 SVGAGI. The CDR3 covers 14 residues.

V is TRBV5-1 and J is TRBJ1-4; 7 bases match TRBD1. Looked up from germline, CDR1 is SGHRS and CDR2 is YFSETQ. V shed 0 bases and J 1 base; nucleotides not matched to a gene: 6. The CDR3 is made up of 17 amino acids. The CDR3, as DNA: TGCGCCAGCAGCTTGGGAGGGGGCGCCGGAACTAATGAAAAACTGTTTTTT. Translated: CASSLGGGAGTNEKLFF.

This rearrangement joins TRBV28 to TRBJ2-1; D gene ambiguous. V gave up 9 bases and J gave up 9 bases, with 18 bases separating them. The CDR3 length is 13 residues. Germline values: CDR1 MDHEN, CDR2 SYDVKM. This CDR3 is CARGGNRPGEQFF. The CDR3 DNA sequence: TGTGCCAGGGGCGGAAATCGCCCTGGTGAGCAGTTCTTC.

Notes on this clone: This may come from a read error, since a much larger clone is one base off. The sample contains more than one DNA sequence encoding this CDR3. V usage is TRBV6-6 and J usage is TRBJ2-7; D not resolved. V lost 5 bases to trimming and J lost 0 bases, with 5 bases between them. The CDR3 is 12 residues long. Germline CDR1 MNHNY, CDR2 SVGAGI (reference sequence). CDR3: CASSPPSYEQYF. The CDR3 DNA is TGTGCCAGCAGTCCGCCCTCCTACGAGCAGTACTTC.

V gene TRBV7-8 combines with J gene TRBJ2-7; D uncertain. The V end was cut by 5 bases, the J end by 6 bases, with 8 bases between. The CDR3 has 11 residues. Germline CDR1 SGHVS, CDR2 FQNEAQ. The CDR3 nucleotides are TGTGCCAGCAGCCCTGATCGCGAGCAGTACTTC. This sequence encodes CASSPDREQYF.

CDR3: CASSREGNQPQHF. The CDR3, as DNA: TGTGCCAGCAGTAGGGAAGGCAATCAGCCCCAGCATTTT. This chain joins TRBV14 and TRBJ1-5; no definite D call. From germline, CDR1 is SGHDN and CDR2 FVKESK. The CDR3 is 13 residues long. The V and J ends lost 6 bases and 2 bases respectively, with 8 bases between them. Combining the CDR3 with reference TRBV14 and TRBJ1-5 gives the whole variable domain EAGVTQFPSHSVIEKGQTVTLRCDPISGHDNLYWYRRVMGKEIKFLLHFVKESKQDESGMPNNRFLAERTGGTYSTLKVQPAELEDSGVYFCASSREGNQPQHFGDGTRLSIL.

CDR3: CASSEAAGQSSYNSPLHF. The CDR3 DNA reads as TGTGCCAGCAGTGAAGCGGCCGGGCAAAGCTCCTATAATTCACCCCTCCACTTT. This chain uses TRBV6-1 with TRBJ1-6; D not certain. The V end was cut by 0 bases, the J end by 0 bases, with 12 bases between. Germline-derived CDR1 and CDR2 are MNHNS and SASEGT. The CDR3 sequence is 18 residues long.